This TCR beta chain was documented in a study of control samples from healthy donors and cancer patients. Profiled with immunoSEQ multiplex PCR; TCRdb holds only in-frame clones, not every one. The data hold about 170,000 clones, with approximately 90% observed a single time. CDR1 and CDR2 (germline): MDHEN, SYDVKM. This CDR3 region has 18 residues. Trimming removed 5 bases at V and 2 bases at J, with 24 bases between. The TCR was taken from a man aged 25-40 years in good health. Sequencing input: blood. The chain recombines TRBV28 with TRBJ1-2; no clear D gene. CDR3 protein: CASSESGMPSYANYGYTF. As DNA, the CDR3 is TGTGCCAGCAGTGAATCCGGGATGCCCTCCTACGCGAACTATGGCTACACCTTC.